A single T cell receptor beta chain is shown here with its context. CDR3 length: 12 amino acids. V shed 5 bases and J shed 8 bases, with 11 bases lying between them. A quantity of roughly 0.5 to 1 ug RNA underwent reverse transcription using random hexamers. TCR beta CDR3 was amplified by immunoSEQ covering 54 Vbeta and 13 Jbeta. MiXCR, run by TCRdb on the immunoSEQ multiplex PCR reads, gives a single entry per CDR3 protein. The sample has 100,000 or so distinct CDR3 sequences; 80% to 95% are singletons. CD8+ and CD4+ T cells circulating in blood were sequenced for TCR beta. The controls were healthy donors who were matched for age and sex. The sample originates from a study of CD8 T cells in Susac syndrome.

Sequencing was carried out using CD4+ T cells from PBMCs. The receptor was isolated from a human donor in good health. V is TRBV12-3 or TRBV12-4 and J is TRBJ2-3; a possible D gene is TRBD2 (5 bases). The CDR3: CASSPGGGTQYF. DNA of the CDR3: TGTGCCAGCAGTCCCGGCGGAGGTACGCAGTATTTT.